This TCR beta chain was sequenced in a study of CD8+CD57+ T cells in acquired aplastic anemia. Those patients picked for sequencing had displayed CD8+CD57+ cell expansion on flow cytometry. This clonotype was detected a few times. The ends were cut back, 7 bases at V and 5 bases at J, with 15 bases in the middle. The CDR3 runs to 13 residues. The template for TCR beta VDJ and CDR3 sequence profiling was genomic DNA. MiXCR was run by TCRdb on the reads, yielding one entry per CDR3 protein. The sample contains about 290,000 distinct CDR3 sequences, approximately 57% of which appear only once. This sequence joins TRBV12-3 or TRBV12-4 and TRBJ2-7; a weak D match, TRBD1 (6 bases). The source is a human donor with aplastic anemia. The specimen was sorted CD4+, CD8+, or CD8+CD57+ T cells (not recorded which) from PBMCs. CDR3 sequence (DNA): TGTGCCAGCAAAACTGGACAGTTAAACGAGCAGTACTTC. Translating it yields CASKTGQLNEQYF.